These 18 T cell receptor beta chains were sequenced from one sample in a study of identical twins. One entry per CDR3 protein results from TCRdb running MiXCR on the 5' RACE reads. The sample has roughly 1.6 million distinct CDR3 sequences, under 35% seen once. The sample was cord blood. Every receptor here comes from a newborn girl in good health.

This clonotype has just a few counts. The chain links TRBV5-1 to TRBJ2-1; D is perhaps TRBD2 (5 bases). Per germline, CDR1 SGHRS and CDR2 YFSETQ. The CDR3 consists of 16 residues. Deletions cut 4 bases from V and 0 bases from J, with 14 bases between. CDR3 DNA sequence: TGCGCCAGCAGCCCTTTAGCGTTTACCTCCTACAATGAGCAGTTCTTC. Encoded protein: CASSPLAFTSYNEQFF.

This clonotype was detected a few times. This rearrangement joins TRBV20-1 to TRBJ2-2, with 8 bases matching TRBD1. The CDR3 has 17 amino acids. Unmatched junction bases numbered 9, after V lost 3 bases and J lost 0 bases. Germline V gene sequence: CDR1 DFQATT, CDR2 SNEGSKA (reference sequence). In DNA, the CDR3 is TGCAGTGCTAGGGACAGGGCTCCAACTTCGAACACCGGGGAGCTGTTTTTT. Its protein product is CSARDRAPTSNTGELFF.

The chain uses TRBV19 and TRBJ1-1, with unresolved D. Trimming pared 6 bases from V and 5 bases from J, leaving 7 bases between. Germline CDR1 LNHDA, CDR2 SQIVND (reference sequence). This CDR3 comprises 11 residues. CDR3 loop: CASRFRTEAFF. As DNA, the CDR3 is TGTGCCAGTAGATTTAGGACTGAAGCTTTCTTT.

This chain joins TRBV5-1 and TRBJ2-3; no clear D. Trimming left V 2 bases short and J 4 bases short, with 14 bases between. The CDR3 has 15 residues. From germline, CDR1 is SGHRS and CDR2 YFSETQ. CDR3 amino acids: CASSLGDSTSDTQYF. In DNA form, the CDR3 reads TGCGCCAGCAGCTTAGGAGACTCCACTTCAGATACGCAGTATTTT.

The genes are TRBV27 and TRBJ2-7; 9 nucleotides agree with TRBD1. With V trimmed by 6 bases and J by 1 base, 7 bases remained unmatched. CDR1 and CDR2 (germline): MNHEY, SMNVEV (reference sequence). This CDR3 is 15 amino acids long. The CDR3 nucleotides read TGTGCCAGCAGGAGGACAGGGGCCAATTCCTACGAGCAGTACTTC. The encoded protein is CASRRTGANSYEQYF.

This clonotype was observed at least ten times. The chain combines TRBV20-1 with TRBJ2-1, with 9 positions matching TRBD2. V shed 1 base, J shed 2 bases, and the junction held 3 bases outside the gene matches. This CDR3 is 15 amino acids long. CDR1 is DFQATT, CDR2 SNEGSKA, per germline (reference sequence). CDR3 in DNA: TGCAGTGCTAGAGGCCTAGCGGGGCCCTACAATGAGCAGTTCTTC. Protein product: CSARGLAGPYNEQFF.

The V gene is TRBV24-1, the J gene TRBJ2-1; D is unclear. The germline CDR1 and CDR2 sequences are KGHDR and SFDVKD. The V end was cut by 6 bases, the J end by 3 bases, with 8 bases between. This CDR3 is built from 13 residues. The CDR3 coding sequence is TGTGCCACCAGTTCGGTCGTCTACAATGAGCAGTTCTTC. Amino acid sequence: CATSSVVYNEQFF.

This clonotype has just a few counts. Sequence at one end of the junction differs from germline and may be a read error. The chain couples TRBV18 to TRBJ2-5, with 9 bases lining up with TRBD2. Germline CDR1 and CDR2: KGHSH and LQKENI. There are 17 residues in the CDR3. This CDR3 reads CASSPKVRLAVDETQYF. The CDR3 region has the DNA TGTGCCAGTTCACCAAAAGTGAGACTAGCGGTGGACGAGACCCAGTACTTC. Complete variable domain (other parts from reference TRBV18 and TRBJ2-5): NAGVMQNPRHLVRRRGQEARLRCSPMKGHSHVYWYRQLPEEGLKFMVYLQKENIIDESGMPKERFSAEFPKEGPSILRIQQVVRGDSAAYFCASSPKVRLAVDETQYFGPGTRLLVL.

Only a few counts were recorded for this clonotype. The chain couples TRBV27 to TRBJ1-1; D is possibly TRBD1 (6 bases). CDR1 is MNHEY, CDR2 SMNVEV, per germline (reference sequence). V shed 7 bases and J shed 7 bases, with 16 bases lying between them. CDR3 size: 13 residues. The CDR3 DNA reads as TGTGCCAGCACAGCCAGCAGCAGGGGTGAAGCTTTCTTT. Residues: CASTASSRGEAFF.

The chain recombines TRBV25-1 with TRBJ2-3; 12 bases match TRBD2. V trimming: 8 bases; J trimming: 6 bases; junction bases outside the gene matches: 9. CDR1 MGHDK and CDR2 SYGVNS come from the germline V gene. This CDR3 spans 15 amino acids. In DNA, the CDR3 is TGTGCCAGCGGGCTAAGACTAGCGGGAGCGGATACGCAGTATTTT. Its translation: CASGLRLAGADTQYF.

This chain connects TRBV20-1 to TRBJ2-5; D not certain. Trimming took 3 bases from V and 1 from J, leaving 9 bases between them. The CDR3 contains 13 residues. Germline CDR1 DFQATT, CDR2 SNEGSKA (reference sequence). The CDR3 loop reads CSARKGPQETQYF. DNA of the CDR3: TGCAGTGCTAGGAAAGGTCCCCAAGAGACCCAGTACTTC.

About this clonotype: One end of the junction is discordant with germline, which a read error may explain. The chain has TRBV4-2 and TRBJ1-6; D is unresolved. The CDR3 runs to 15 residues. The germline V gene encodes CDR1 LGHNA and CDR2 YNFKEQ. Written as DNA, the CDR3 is TGTGCCAGCAGCCAAGGAGGGCCTACAGATTCACCCCCCCACTTT. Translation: CASSQGGPTDSPPHF.

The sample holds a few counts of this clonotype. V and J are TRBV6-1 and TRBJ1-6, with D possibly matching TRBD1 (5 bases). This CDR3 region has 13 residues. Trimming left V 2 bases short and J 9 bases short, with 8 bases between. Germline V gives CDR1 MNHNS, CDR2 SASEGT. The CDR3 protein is CASSELRGSPLHF. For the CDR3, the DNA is TGTGCCAGCAGTGAACTGAGGGGTTCACCCCTCCACTTT.

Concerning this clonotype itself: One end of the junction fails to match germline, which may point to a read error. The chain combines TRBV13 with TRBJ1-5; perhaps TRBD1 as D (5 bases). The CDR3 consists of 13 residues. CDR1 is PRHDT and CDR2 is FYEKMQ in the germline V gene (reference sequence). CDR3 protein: CASSLQGVQPRHF. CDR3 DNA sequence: TGTGCCAGCAGCTTACAAGGGGTACAGCCCCGGCATTTT.

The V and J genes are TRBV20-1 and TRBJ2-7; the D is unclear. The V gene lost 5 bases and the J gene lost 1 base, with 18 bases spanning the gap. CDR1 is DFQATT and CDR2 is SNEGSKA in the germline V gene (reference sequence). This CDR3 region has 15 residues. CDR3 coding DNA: TGCAGTGCTTTCCGCATCGCGCAATCTTCCTACGAGCAGTACTTC. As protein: CSAFRIAQSSYEQYF.

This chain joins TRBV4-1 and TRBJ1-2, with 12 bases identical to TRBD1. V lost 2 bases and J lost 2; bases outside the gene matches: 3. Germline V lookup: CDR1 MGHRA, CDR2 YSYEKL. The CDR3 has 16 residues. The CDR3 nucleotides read TGCGCCAGCAGCCAAATTGGGACAGGGGGCAACTATGGCTACACCTTC. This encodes CASSQIGTGGNYGYTF.

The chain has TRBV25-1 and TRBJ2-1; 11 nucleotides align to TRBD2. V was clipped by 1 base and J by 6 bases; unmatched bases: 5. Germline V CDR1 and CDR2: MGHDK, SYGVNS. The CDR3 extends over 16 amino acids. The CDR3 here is CASSEWLAGGGNEQFF. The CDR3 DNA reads TGTGCCAGCAGTGAATGGTTAGCGGGGGGGGGCAATGAGCAGTTCTTC.

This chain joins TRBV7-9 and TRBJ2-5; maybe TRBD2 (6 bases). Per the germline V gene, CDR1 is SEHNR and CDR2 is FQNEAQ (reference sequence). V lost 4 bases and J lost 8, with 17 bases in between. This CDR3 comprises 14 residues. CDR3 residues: CASSSLQGGPTQYF. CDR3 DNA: TGTGCCAGCAGCTCCCTGCAGGGAGGTCCTACCCAGTACTTC.